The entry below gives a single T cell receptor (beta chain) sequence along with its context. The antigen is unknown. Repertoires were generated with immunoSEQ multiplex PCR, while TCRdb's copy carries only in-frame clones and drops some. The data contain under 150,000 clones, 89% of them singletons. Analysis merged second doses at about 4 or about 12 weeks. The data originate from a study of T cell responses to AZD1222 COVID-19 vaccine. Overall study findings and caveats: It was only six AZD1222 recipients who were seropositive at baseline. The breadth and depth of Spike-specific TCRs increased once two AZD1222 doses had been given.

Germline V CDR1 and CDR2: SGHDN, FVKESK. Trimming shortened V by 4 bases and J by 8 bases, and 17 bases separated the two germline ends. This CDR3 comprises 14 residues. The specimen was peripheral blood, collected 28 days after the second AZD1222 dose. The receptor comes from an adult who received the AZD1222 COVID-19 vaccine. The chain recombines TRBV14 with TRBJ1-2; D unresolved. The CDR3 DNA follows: TGTGCCAGCAGCCTCGCTGAGGGATGGTGGGGCTACACCTTC. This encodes CASSLAEGWWGYTF.